The T cell receptor beta chain under discussion was sequenced for a study of T-cell reconstitution after alpha-beta-depleted transplantation in children. The library targeted TCRbeta and was prepared with unique molecular identifiers. TCRdb processed the PCR reads anew with MiXCR; each CDR3 protein has one entry. The profile shows about 610,000 distinct CDR3 sequences, 8% to 11% of them singletons. CDR3 size: 15 residues. V lost 5 bases, J lost 0 bases, and 14 bases lay in between. CDR1 is MNHEY, CDR2 SMNVEV, per germline (reference sequence). This sequence joins TRBV27 and TRBJ2-7; D might be TRBD1 or TRBD2, each matching 5 bases. Sequences were derived from PBMCs from the stem cell graft donor, sampled from the stem cell graft. The TCR originated in a human donor who donated a stem cell graft to a child with acute myeloid leukemia. CDR3 sequence: CASSRYRDDSYEQYF. CDR3 nucleotide sequence: TGTGCCAGCAGTCGCTACCGGGACGACTCCTACGAGCAGTACTTC.